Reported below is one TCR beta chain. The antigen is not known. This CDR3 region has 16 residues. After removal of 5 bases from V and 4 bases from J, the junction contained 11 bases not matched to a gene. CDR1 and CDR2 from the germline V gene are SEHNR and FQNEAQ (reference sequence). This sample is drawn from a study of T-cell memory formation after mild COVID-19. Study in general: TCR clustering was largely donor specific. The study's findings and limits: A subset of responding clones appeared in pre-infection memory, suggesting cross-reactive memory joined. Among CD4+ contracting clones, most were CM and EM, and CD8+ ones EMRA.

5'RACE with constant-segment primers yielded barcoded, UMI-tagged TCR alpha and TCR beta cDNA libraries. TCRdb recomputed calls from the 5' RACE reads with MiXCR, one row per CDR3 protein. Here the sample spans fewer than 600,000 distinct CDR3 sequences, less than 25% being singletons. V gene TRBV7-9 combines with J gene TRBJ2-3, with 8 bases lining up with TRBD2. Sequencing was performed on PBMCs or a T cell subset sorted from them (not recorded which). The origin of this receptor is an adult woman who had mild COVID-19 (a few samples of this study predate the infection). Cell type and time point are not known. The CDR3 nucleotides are TGTGCCAGCAGCCTTATGGTCGCGGGAGGCGCAGATACGCAGTATTTT. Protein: CASSLMVAGGADTQYF. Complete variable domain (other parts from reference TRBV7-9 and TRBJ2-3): DTGVSQNPRHKITKRGQNVTFRCDPISEHNRLYWYRQTLGQGPEFLTYFQNEAQLEKSRLLSDRFSAERPKGSFSTLEIQRTEQGDSAMYLCASSLMVAGGADTQYFGPGTRLTVL.